The text below deals with one T cell receptor beta chain. The target antigen is unknown. The data were obtained in a study of CD8 T cells in ankylosing spondylitis. Quantitative barcoded 5'-RACE was used to prepare TCR beta libraries. Each CDR3 protein is one row after TCRdb ran MiXCR on the 5' RACE reads. The sample contains 300,000 to 400,000 distinct CDR3 sequences, roughly 20% of which appear only once. Germline V gene lookup returns CDR1 SEHNR and CDR2 FQNEAQ (reference sequence). The CDR3 length is 16 residues. V lost 3 bases to trimming and J lost 3 bases, with 15 bases between them. Broader study findings: Seemingly distinctive of ankylosing spondylitis blood was a TCR beta motif formed by eight highly homologous variants. Clones that were linked to disease were CD8+ and were relatively rare in peripheral blood. In ankylosing spondylitis patients, matched synovial fluid reportedly showed significant enrichment of disease-linked clones.

Material for sequencing was blood, either unsorted or a sorted T cell fraction (not recorded which). The V gene is TRBV7-9, the J gene TRBJ1-5, with D possibly TRBD1 on 6 matching bases. The receptor was isolated from a male donor with ankylosing spondylitis or in good health (not recorded which). The CDR3 protein is CASSFDRGGTNQPQHF. DNA for the CDR3: TGTGCCAGCAGCTTTGACCGGGGGGGCACCAATCAGCCCCAGCATTTT.